The present T cell receptor (beta chain) was sequenced within a study of blood T cell repertoires in COVID-19. CDR1 is SNHLY and CDR2 is FYNNEI in the germline V gene. This CDR3 comprises 13 residues. V was clipped by 4 bases and J by 6 bases; unmatched bases: 1. In the study's own analysis: Estimation of nucleated cell counts was performed using reference gene primer amplification. Data came from immunoSEQ multiplex PCR; TCRdb stores just in-frame clones and leaves some out. The D gene and trimming were derived from the DNA, and the V and J assignments and clone size from that table. Altogether more than 300,000 clones are present, roughly 86% being singletons, with the ten largest covering about 2.1%.

The sequencing sample was made of PBMCs or T cells enriched from blood (not recorded which). The origin of this receptor is a middle-aged man in a cohort exposed to, infected with or recovered from COVID-19 (not recorded which). V and J are TRBV2 and TRBJ2-7, with 12 bases fitting TRBD2. The CDR3 DNA reads TGTGCCAGCAGTGGGACTAGCGGGATCGAGCAGTACTTC. Translated, it gives CASSGTSGIEQYF.